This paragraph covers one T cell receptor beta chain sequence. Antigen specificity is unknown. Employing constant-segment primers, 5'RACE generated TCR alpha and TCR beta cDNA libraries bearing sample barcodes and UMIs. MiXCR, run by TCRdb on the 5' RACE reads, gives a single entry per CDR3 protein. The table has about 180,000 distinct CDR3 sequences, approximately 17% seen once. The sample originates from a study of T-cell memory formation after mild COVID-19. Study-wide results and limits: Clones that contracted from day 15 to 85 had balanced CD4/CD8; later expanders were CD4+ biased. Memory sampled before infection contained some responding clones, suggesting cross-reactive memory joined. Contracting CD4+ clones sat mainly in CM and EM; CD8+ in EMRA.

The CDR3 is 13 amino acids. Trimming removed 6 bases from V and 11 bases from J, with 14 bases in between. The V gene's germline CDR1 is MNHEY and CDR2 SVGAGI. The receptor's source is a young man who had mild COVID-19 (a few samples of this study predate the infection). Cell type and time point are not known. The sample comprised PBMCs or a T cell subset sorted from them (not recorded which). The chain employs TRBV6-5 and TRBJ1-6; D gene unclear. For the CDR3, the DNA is TGTGCCAGCAGAAGCCGGTTGGGCGCACCCCTCCACTTT. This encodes CASRSRLGAPLHF.